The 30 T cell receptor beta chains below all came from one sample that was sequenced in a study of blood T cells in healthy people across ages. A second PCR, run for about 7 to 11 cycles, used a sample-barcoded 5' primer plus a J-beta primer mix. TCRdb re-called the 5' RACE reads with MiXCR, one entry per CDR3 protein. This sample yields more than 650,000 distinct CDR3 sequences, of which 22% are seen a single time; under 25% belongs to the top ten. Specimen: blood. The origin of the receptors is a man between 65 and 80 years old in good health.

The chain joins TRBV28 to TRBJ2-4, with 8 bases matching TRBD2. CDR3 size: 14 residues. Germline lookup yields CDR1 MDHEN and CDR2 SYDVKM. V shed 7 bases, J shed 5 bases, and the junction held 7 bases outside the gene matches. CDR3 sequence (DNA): TGTGCCAGCAACACCGGGACTAGACAAAACATTCAGTACTTC. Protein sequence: CASNTGTRQNIQYF.

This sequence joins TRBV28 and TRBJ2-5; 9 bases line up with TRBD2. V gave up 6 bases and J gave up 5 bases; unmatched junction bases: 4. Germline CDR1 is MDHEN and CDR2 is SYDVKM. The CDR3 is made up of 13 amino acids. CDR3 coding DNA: TGTGCCAGCAGGGGGACTAGCCGGGAGACCCAGTACTTC. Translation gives CASRGTSRETQYF. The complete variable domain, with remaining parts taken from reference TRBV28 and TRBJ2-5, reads DVKVTQSSRYLVKRTGEKVFLECVQDMDHENMFWYRQDPGLGLRLIYFSYDVKMKEKGDIPEGYSVSREKKERFSLILESASTNQTSMYLCASRGTSRETQYFGPGTRLLVL.

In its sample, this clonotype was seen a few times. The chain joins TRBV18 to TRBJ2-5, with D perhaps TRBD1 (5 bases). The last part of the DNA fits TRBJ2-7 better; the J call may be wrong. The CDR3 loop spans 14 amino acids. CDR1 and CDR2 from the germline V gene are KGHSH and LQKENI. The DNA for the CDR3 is TGTGCCAGCTCACCACCATCAGGGTCCTACGAGCAGTACTTC. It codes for CASSPPSGSYEQYF.

The CDR3 reads CASSLSSGFLNTEAFF. The CDR3 DNA sequence: TGTGCCAGCAGCTTGTCCTCGGGGTTCTTGAACACTGAAGCTTTCTTT. The chain joins TRBV7-9 to TRBJ1-1; D is uncertain. The CDR3 runs to 16 residues. Trimming stripped 3 bases from V and 0 bases from J, with 14 bases between. Looked up from germline, CDR1 is SEHNR and CDR2 is FQNEAQ (reference sequence).

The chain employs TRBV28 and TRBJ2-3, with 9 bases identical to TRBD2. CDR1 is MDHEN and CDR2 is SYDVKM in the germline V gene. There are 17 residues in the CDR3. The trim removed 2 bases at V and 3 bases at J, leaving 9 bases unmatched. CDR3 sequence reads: CASSLIFAGGNTDTQYF. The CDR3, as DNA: TGTGCCAGCAGTTTAATTTTTGCGGGGGGGAATACAGATACGCAGTATTTT.

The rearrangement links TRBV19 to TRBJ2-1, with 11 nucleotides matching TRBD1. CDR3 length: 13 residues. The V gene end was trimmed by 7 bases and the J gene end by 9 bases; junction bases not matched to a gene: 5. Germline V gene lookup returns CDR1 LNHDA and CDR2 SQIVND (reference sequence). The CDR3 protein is CASTGTGGLEQFF. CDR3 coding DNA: TGTGCCAGTACTGGGACAGGGGGTCTTGAGCAGTTCTTC.

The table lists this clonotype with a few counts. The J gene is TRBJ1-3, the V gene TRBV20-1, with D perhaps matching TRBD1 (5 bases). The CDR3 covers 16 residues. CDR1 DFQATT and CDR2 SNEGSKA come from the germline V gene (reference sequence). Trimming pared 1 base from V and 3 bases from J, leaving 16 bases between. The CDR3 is CSARAPGQGVGNTIYF. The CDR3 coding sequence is TGCAGTGCTAGAGCTCCGGGGCAGGGAGTTGGAAACACCATATATTTT.

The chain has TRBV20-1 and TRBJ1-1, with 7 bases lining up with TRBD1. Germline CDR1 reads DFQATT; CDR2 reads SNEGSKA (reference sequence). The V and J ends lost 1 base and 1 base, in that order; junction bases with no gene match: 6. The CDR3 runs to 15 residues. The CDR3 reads CSARGATGRNTEAFF. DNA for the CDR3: TGCAGTGCTAGAGGGGCGACAGGGAGGAACACTGAAGCTTTCTTT.

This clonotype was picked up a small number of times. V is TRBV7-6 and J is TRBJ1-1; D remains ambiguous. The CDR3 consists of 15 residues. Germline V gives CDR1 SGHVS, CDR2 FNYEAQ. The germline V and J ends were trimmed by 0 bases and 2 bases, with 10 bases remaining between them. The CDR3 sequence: CASSLARAVNTEAFF. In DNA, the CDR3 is TGTGCCAGCAGCTTAGCGAGGGCGGTTAACACTGAAGCTTTCTTT.

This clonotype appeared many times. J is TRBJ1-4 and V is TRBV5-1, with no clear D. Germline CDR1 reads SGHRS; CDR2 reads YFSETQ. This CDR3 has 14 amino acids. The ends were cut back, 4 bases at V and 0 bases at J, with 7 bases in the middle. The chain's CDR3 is CASSTPATNEKLFF. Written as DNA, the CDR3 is TGCGCCAGCAGCACACCCGCAACTAATGAAAAACTGTTTTTT.

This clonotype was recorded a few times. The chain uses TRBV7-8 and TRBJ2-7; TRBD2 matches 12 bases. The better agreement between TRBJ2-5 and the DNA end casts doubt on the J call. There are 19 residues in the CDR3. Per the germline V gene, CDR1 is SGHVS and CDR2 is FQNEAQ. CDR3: CASSPNRLLAGGGQETQYF. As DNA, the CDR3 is TGTGCCAGCAGCCCAAACCGATTACTAGCGGGAGGTGGTCAAGAGACCCAGTACTTC.

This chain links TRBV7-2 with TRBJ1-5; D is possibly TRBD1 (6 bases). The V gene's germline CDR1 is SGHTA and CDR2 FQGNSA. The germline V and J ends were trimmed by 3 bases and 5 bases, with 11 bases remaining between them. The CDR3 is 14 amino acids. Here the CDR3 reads CASSFRGAHQPQHF. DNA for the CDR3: TGTGCCAGCAGCTTTCGGGGGGCTCATCAGCCCCAGCATTTT.

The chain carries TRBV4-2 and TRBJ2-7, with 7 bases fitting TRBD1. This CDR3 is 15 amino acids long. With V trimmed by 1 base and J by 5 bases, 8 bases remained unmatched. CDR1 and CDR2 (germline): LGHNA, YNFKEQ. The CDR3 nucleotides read TGTGCCAGCAGCCAAGTATCAGGGGGATCGGACGAGCAGTACTTC. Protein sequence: CASSQVSGGSDEQYF.

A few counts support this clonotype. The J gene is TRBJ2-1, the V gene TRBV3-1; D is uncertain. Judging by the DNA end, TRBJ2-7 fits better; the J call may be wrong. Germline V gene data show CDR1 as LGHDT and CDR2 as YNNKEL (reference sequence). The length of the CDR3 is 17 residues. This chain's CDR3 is CASSQDRIAVSSYEQYF. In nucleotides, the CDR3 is TGTGCCAGCAGCCAAGATAGGATCGCGGTCAGCTCCTACGAGCAGTACTTC.

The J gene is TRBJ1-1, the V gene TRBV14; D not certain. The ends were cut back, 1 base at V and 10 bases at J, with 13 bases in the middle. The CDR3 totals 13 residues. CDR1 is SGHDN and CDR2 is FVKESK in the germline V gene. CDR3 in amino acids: CASSQARGGRAFF. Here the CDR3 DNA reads TGTGCCAGCAGCCAAGCACGGGGAGGGAGAGCTTTCTTT.

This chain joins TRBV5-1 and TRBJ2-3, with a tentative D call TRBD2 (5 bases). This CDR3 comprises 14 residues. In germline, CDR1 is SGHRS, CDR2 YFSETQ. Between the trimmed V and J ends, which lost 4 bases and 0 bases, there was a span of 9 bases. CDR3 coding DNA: TGCGCCAGCAGCCTTAGCGAAAGCACAGATACGCAGTATTTT. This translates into CASSLSESTDTQYF.

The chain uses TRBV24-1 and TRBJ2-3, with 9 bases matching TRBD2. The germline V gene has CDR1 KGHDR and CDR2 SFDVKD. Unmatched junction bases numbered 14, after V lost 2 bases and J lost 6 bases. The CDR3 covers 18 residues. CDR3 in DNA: TGTGCCACCAGTGATTCTAGAATACAGCGGGGGGATTTTGATACGCAGTATTTT. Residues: CATSDSRIQRGDFDTQYF.

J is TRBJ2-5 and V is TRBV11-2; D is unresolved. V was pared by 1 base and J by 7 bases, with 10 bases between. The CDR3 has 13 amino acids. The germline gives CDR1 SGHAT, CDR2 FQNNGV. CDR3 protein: CASSLGRSGTQYF. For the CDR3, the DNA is TGTGCCAGCAGCTTAGGGCGGTCAGGGACCCAGTACTTC. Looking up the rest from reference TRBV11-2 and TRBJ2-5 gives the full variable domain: EAGVAQSPRYKIIEKRQSVAFWCNPISGHATLYWYQQILGQGPKLLIQFQNNGVVDDSQLPKDRFSAERLKGVDSTLKIQPAKLEDSAVYLCASSLGRSGTQYFGPGTRLLVL.

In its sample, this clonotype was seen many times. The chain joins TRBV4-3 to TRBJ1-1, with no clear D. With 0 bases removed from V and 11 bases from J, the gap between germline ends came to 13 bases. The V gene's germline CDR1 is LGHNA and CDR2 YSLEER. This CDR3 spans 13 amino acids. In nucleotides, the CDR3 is TGCGCCAGCAGCCAAGATCTCCGGGTTAGGGCTTTCTTT. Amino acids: CASSQDLRVRAFF.

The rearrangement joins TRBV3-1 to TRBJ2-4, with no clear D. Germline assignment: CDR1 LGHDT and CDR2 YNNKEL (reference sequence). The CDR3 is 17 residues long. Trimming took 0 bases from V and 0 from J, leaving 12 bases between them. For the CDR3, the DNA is TGTGCCAGCAGCCAAGATTTGGCCTTTCTAGCCAAAAACATTCAGTACTTC. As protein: CASSQDLAFLAKNIQYF.

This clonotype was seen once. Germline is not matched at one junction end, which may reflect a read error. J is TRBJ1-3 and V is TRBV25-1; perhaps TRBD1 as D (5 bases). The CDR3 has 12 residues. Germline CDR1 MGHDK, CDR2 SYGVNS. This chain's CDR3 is CASSEQGNAIYF. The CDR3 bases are TGTGCCAGCAGTGAACAGGGAAACGCCATATATTTT. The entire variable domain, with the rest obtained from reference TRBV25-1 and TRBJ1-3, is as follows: EADIYQTPRYLVIGTGKKITLECSQTMGHDKMYWYQQDPGMELHLIHYSYGVNSTEKGDLSSESTVSRIRTEHFPLTLESARPSHTSQYLCASSEQGNAIYFGEGSWLTVV.

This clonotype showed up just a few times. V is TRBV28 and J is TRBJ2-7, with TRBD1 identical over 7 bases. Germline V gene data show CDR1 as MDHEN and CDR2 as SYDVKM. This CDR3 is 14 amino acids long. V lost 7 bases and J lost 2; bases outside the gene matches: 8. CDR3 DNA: TGTGCCAGCAATCGGGCAGGGGGAGCCTACGAGCAGTACGTC. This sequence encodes CASNRAGGAYEQYV.

CDR3 loop: CASSLQGLAGDASTDTQYF. The CDR3 coding sequence is TGCGCCAGCAGCTTACAGGGACTAGCGGGGGACGCTAGCACAGATACGCAGTATTTT. The rearrangement uses TRBV5-1 and TRBJ2-3, with TRBD2 identical over 14 bases. The J segment lost 0 bases and the V segment lost 2 bases, leaving 8 bases of the junction unmatched. CDR1 and CDR2 (germline): SGHRS, YFSETQ. The CDR3 is 19 amino acids.

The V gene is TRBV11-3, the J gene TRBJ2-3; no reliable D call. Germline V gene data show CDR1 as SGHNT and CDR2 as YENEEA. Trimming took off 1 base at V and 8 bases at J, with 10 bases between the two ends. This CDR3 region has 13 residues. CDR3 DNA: TGTGCCAGCAGCTTAGGAGGATATGGTACGCAGTATTTT. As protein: CASSLGGYGTQYF.

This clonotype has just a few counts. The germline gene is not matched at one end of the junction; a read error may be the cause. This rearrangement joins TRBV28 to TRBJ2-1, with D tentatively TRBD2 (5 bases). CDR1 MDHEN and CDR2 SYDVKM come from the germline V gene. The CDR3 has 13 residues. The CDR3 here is CAGSPGRENEQFF. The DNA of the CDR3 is TGTGCCGGCAGTCCCGGACGGGAAAATGAGCAGTTCTTC.

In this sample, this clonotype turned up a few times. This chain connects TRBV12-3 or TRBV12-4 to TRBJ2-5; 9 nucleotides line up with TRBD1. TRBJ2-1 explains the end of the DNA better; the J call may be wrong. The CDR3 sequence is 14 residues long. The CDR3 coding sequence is TGTGCCAGCAGCCGACAGGGGGTAGTCAATGAGCAGTTCTTC. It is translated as CASSRQGVVNEQFF.

In DNA form, the CDR3 reads TGTGCCTGGAGTGTATTTGTACAGGGGGGACTAGCCAAAAACATTCAGTACTTC. The encoded protein is CAWSVFVQGGLAKNIQYF. The rearrangement joins TRBV30 to TRBJ2-4; 8 bases fit TRBD1. The CDR3 length is 18 residues. CDR1 is GTSNPN and CDR2 is SVGIG in the germline V gene (reference sequence). V dropped 0 bases and J dropped 0; count of bases not matched to a gene: 10.

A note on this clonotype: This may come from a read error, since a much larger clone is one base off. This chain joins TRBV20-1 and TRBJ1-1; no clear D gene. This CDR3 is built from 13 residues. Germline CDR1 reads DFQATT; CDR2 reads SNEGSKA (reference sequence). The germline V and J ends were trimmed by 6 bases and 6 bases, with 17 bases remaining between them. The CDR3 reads CSAVPRLASEAFF. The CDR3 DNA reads TGCAGTGCCGTACCCAGACTGGCGTCTGAAGCTTTCTTT.

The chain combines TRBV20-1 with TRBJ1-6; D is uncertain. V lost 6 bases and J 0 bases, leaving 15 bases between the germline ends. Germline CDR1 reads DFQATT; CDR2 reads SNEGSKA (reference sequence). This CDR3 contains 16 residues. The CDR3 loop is CSAPSGLSSYNSPLHF. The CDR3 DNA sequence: TGCAGTGCCCCGTCGGGGTTGAGCTCCTATAATTCACCCCTCCACTTT.

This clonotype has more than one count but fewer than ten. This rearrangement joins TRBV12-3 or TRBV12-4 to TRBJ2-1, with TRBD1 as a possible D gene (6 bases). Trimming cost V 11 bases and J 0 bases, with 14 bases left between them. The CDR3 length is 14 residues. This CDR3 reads CAGNTGSSYNEQFF. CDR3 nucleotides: TGTGCCGGCAATACAGGGTCCTCCTACAATGAGCAGTTCTTC.